A selection of T cell receptor beta chains follows, all from one sample in a study of cytomegalovirus exposure and HLA in healthy donors. Clones were read by immunoSEQ multiplex PCR, and TCRdb kept only the in-frame ones, dropping some. Among 150,000 to 200,000 clones, around three quarters were seen once, and the ten largest hold 3.7%. Input material: PBMCs. The receptors stem from a man younger than 40 in good health and CMV-seropositive. The CDR3 runs from the conserved cysteine through the conserved F or W. Each record gives: clone size, J gene, D gene, V gene, CDR3 DNA, CDR3 protein. The D gene is left open where the match is weak. Expanded clones are given a class, and other clones once, few, many or no size at all.

size: NA; J: TRBJ1-2; D: TRBD1; V: TRBV27; DNA: TGTGCCAGCAGTATGGACAGGGGGCATGGCTACACCTTC; CDR3: CASSMDRGHGYTF
size: NA; J: TRBJ2-7; D: TRBD1; V: TRBV28; DNA: TGTGCCAGCAGTTCCGGGACAGTGATCTACGAGCAGTACTTC; CDR3: CASSSGTVIYEQYF
size: NA; J: TRBJ2-1; D: NA; V: TRBV18; DNA: TGTGCCAGCTCACCCGAGGGAAATGAGCAGTTCTTC; CDR3: CASSPEGNEQFF
size: NA; J: TRBJ2-5; D: TRBD1; V: TRBV14; DNA: TGTGCCAGCAGCCAAGGACAGGGGACGAAGACCCAGTACTTC; CDR3: CASSQGQGTKTQYF
size: NA; J: TRBJ2-2; D: TRBD1; V: TRBV6-6; DNA: TGTGCCAGCAGTTTGGCAGGGGGCTCCGGGGAGCTGTTTTTT; CDR3: CASSLAGGSGELFF
size: few; J: TRBJ2-3; D: TRBD2; V: TRBV28; DNA: TGTGCCAGCAGTGTGTTAGGACTAGCGGGGACAGATACGCAGTATTTT; CDR3: CASSVLGLAGTDTQYF
size: NA; J: TRBJ2-2; D: TRBD1; V: TRBV5-1; DNA: TGCGCCTGCCGGGACAGGGCGAACACCGGGGAGCTGTTTTTT; CDR3: CACRDRANTGELFF
size: once; J: TRBJ2-1; D: TRBD1; V: TRBV18; DNA: TGTGCCAGCTCACCACAACAGGGGGTACACAATGAGCAGTTCTTC; CDR3: CASSPQQGVHNEQFF
size: once; J: TRBJ2-2; D: TRBD2; V: TRBV4-1; DNA: TGCGCCAGCAGCACCGGCGGGGGGACGAACACCGGGGAGCTGTTTTTT; CDR3: CASSTGGGTNTGELFF
size: NA; J: TRBJ2-7; D: TRBD1; V: TRBV28; DNA: TGTGCCAGCAGTCAGGGACAGGGGGCCTACGAGCAGTACTTC; CDR3: CASSQGQGAYEQYF